This T cell receptor (beta chain) originates from a study of blood T cells in healthy people across ages. Overall study findings and caveats: PBMCs were not sorted, which prevented a conclusive comparison of naive versus antigen-experienced cells. Estimated diversity that came from one million T cells was considered an underestimate.

Then a second PCR, running roughly 7 to 11 cycles, was carried out with a sample-barcoded 5' primer and a J-beta primer mix. Using its own MiXCR run on the 5' RACE reads, TCRdb lists one record per CDR3 protein. The sample shows some 1 million distinct CDR3 sequences, around 43% of them seen only once. Germline values: CDR1 LGHNA, CDR2 YNFKEQ. J lost 3 bases, V lost 1 base, and 12 bases had no gene match. This CDR3 has 18 amino acids. This clonotype was seen more than once but under ten times. Its antigen is undetermined. J is TRBJ2-3 and V is TRBV4-2, with 8 bases lining up with TRBD1. Specimen: blood. This clonotype originated in a woman aged 55-70 years in good health. The CDR3 spells CASSQGQGLKVGTDTQYF. The CDR3, as DNA: TGTGCCAGCAGCCAAGGACAGGGGCTTAAAGTAGGGACAGATACGCAGTATTTT.